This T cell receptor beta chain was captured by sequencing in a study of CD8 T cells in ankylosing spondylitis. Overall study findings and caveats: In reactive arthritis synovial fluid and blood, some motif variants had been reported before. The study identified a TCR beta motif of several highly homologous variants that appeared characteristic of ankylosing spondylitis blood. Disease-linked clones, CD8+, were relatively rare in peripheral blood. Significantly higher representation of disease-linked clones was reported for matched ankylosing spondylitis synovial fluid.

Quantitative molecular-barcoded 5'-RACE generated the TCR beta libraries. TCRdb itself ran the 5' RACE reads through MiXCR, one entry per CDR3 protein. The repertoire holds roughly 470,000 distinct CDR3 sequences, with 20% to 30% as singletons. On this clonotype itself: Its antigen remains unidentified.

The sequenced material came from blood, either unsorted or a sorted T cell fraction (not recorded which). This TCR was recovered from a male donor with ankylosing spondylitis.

CDR3 sequence reads: CASSYGPYYGYTF. CDR3 sequence (DNA): TGTGCCAGCAGTTACGGCCCCTACTATGGCTACACCTTC. V is TRBV12-3 or TRBV12-4 and J is TRBJ1-2; D not resolved. Trimming removed 4 bases from V and 3 bases from J, with 9 bases in between. CDR3 length: 13 residues.